The present T cell receptor beta chain was sequenced within a study of blood T cell repertoires in COVID-19. This clone has just a few counts. Germline-derived CDR1 and CDR2 are SEHNR and FQNEAQ (reference sequence). CDR3 length: 15 residues. The germline V and J ends were trimmed by 4 bases and 9 bases, with 16 bases remaining between them. Sequencing used immunoSEQ multiplex PCR; TCRdb keeps in-frame clones, though not all of them. The sample contains over 300,000 clones, approximately 82% of which appear only once. This TCR derives from a woman aged 45-60 years with acute or convalescent COVID-19. The chain couples TRBV7-9 to TRBJ1-6, with a tentative D call TRBD1 (5 bases). The sequencing sample was made of peripheral blood. CDR3 sequence: CASSSAREGSSPLHF. The CDR3 DNA is TGTGCCAGCAGCTCCGCGAGGGAGGGGAGTTCACCCCTCCACTTT. Supplemented by reference TRBV7-9 and TRBJ1-6, the full variable domain reads DTGVSQNPRHKITKRGQNVTFRCDPISEHNRLYWYRQTLGQGPEFLTYFQNEAQLEKSRLLSDRFSAERPKGSFSTLEIQRTEQGDSAMYLCASSSAREGSSPLHFGNGTRLTVT.